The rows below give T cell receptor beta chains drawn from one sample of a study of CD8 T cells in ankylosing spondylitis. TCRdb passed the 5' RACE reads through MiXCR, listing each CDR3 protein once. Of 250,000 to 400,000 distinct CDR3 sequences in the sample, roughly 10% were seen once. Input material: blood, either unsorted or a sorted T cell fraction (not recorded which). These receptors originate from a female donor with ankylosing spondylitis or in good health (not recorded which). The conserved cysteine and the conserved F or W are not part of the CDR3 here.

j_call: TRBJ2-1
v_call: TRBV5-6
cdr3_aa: ASSWTGVNEQF

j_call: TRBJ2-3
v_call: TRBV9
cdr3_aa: ASNPEGQGGWDTQY

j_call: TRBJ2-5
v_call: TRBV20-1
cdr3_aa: SVKTGQETQY

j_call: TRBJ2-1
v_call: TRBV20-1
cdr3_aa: SANRNRQAYNEQF

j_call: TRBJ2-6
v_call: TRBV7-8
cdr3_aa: ASSWDREGSGANVLT

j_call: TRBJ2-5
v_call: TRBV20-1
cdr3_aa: SARTAGDQETQY

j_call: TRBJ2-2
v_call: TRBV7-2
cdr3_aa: ASSLGDSLVVTGELF

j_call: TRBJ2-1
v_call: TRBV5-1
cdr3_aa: ASNGLAGDFYEQF

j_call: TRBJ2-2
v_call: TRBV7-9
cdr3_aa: ASSPPGMNTGELF

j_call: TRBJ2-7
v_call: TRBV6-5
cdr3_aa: ASSLTSGSTYEQY

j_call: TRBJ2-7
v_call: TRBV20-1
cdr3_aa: SARDPAGVYEQY

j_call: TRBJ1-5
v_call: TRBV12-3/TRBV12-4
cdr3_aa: ASSHRGQGQPQH

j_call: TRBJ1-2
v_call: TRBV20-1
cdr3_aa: SAPQGGRGYT

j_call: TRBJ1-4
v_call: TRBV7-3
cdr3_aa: ASSWRVGEKLF

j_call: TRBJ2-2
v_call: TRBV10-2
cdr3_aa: ASTPNTGELF

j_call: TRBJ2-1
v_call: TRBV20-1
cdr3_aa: CAGLAGGKVYNEQF

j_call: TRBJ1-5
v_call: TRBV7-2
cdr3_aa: ASSLDWGSEPQH

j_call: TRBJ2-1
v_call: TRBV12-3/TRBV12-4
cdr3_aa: ARSSYFPFAGGYYNEQF

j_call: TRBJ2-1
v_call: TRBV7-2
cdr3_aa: ASSSEGRANEQF

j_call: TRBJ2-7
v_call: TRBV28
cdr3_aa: ASSSPGTVSYEQY

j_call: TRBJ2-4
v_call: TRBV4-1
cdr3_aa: ASSQESNIQY

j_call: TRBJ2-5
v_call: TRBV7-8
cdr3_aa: ASSPLGSVQETQY

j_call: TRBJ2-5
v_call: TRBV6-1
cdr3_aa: ASSQGRETQY

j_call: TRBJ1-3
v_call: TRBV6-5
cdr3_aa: ASSYRPGPLTSGNTIY

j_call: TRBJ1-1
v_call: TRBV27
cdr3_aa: ASKRQGVSVTEAF

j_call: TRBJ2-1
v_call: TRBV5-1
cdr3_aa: ASSFFGLSDEQF

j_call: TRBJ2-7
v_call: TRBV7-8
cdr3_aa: ASSSHTGYEQY

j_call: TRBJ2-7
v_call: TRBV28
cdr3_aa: ASSSRTVASYEQY

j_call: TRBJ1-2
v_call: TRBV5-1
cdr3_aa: ASRSDRETPYGYT

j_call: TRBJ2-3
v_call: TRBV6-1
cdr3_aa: ASSGIPGTRTSTDTQY

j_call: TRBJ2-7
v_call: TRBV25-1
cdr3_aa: ARGQGENVIDEQY

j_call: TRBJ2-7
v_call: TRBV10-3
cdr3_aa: AISRDPRSSYEQY

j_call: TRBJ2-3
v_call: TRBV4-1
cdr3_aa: ASSQRSGTPLPDTQY

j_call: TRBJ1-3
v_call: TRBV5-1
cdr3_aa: ASSQGHGNTIY

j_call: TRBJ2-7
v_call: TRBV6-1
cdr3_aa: ASSRLGLAGEYEQY

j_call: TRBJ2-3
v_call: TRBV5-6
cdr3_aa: ASSFLTSQNTQY

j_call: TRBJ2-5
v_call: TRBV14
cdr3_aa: ASSLSGLAPETQY